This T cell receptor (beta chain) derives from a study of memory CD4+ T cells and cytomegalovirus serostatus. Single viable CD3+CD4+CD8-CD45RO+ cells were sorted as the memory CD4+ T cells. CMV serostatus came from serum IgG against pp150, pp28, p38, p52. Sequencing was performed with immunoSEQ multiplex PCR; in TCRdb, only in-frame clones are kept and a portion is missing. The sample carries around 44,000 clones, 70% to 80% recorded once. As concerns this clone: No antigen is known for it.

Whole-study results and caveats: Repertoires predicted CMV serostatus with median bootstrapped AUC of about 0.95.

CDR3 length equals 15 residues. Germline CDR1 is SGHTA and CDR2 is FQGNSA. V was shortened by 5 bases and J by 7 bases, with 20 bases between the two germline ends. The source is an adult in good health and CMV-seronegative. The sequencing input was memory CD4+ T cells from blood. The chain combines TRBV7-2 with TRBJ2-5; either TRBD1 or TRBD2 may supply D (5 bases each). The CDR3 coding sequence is TGTGCCAGCAGCCCCCACGAACGAGGGGTGGGGACCCAGTACTTC. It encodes CASSPHERGVGTQYF.